What follows are 18 T cell receptor beta chains derived from one specimen sequenced in a study of blood T cell repertoires in COVID-19. Data came from immunoSEQ multiplex PCR; TCRdb stores just in-frame clones and leaves some out. Seen here are about 150,000 clones, around 84% observed once, and the top ten hold 7.3%. Sequencing used PBMCs or T cells enriched from blood (not recorded which). These receptors all stem from a man aged 45-65 years who had recovered from COVID-19.

In DNA form, the CDR3 reads TGCGCCAGCAGCCGGGGAGACAGGGGGAAAAATGAAAAACTGTTTTTT. The encoded protein is CASSRGDRGKNEKLFF. The V and J genes are TRBV5-1 and TRBJ1-4; 9 nucleotides align to TRBD1. J lost 5 bases, V lost 4 bases, and 9 bases had no gene match. The CDR3 totals 16 residues. Germline V CDR1 and CDR2: SGHRS, YFSETQ.

V is TRBV7-6 and J is TRBJ2-1; D uncertain. Trimming took off 1 base at V and 10 bases at J, with 14 bases between the two ends. There are 14 residues in the CDR3. Germline-derived CDR1 and CDR2 are SGHVS and FNYEAQ. CDR3 bases: TGTGCCAGCAGCTTAGTTGTAGCTTTCTCGGAGCAGTTCTTC. Protein product: CASSLVVAFSEQFF.

The chain carries TRBV7-9 and TRBJ2-1; 10 bases agree with TRBD2. CDR1 and CDR2 (germline): SEHNR, FQNEAQ (reference sequence). The CDR3 spans 17 residues. V shed 4 bases and J 6 bases; nucleotides not matched to a gene: 12. As DNA, the CDR3 is TGTGCCAGCAGCTCCCTCCAAGCGGGGGGGAGAATCAATGAGCAGTTCTTC. Translated: CASSSLQAGGRINEQFF. Full variable domain (rest looked up from reference TRBV7-9 and TRBJ2-1): DTGVSQNPRHKITKRGQNVTFRCDPISEHNRLYWYRQTLGQGPEFLTYFQNEAQLEKSRLLSDRFSAERPKGSFSTLEIQRTEQGDSAMYLCASSSLQAGGRINEQFFGPGTRLTVL.

Concerning this clone: The same CDR3 can be traced to other DNA sequences in this sample. V and J are TRBV27 and TRBJ1-5; no clear D gene. Germline CDR1 MNHEY, CDR2 SMNVEV (reference sequence). V dropped 4 bases and J dropped 2 bases, with 12 bases sitting between them. This CDR3 spans 15 amino acids. The CDR3 DNA follows: TGTGCCAGCAGTTCCCGCGGGTTGGGCAATCAGCCCCAGCATTTT. Translated, it gives CASSSRGLGNQPQHF.

The V gene is TRBV18, the J gene TRBJ1-1; D might be TRBD1 (5 bases). The CDR3 runs 15 residues. The V end was cut by 8 bases, the J end by 4 bases, with 20 bases between. Per the germline V gene, CDR1 is KGHSH and CDR2 is LQKENI. This CDR3 reads CASMRLKGQGTEAFF. As DNA, the CDR3 is TGTGCCAGCATGAGGTTGAAGGGTCAGGGCACTGAAGCTTTCTTT.

This chain links TRBV6-6 with TRBJ2-1; D call uncertain. The germline CDR1 and CDR2 sequences are MNHNY and SVGAGI (reference sequence). The CDR3 runs 13 residues. V lost 2 bases to trimming and J lost 5 bases, with 7 bases between them. The CDR3 DNA sequence: TGTGCCAGCAGTTACGAGCGCGACAATGAGCAGTTCTTC. It yields the protein CASSYERDNEQFF.

A single count supports this clone. The rearrangement uses TRBV3-1 (or the pseudogene TRBV3-2) and TRBJ1-3, with 8 nucleotides matching TRBD1. The CDR3 spans 17 residues. The germline gives CDR1 LGHDT, CDR2 YNNKEL (reference sequence). J gave up 2 bases and V 2 bases, and 8 bases lay outside the gene matches. This CDR3 reads CASSQSSRGLAGNTIYF. CDR3 nucleotides: TGTGCCAGCAGCCAAAGCTCCAGGGGGCTGGCTGGAAACACCATATATTTT.

This clone came up once. This chain links TRBV4-1 with TRBJ1-5, with unresolved D. V dropped 0 bases and J dropped 2 bases, with 8 bases sitting between them. This CDR3 contains 15 residues. Germline V gene data show CDR1 as MGHRA and CDR2 as YSYEKL. In DNA form, the CDR3 reads TGCGCCAGCAGCCAAGACTCACTGGGCAATCAGCCCCAGCATTTT. Translating gives CASSQDSLGNQPQHF.

The chain links TRBV3-1 (or the pseudogene TRBV3-2) to TRBJ2-3; tentative D call: TRBD1 (5 bases). Per the germline V gene, CDR1 is LGHDT and CDR2 is YNNKEL (reference sequence). This CDR3 has 15 amino acids. The germline V and J ends were trimmed by 0 bases and 0 bases, with 7 bases remaining between them. CDR3 in DNA: TGTGCCAGCAGCCAAGAGGGGCAGAGCACAGATACGCAGTATTTT. Translation gives CASSQEGQSTDTQYF.

The rearrangement joins TRBV5-8 to TRBJ2-2; 9 nucleotides line up with TRBD1. V gave up 4 bases and J gave up 7 bases; unmatched junction bases: 8. There are 15 residues in the CDR3. Germline V gene sequence: CDR1 SGHTS, CDR2 YDEGEE. The CDR3 region has the DNA TGTGCCAGCAGCCGAGGACAGGGGCCTGACGGGGAGCTGTTTTTT. It translates to CASSRGQGPDGELFF.

This chain links TRBV9 with TRBJ2-5, with 9 nucleotides matching TRBD2. The trim removed 4 bases at V and 2 bases at J, leaving 9 bases unmatched. The germline CDR1 and CDR2 sequences are SGDLS and YYNGEE. The CDR3 runs to 16 residues. CDR3 nucleotides: TGTGCCAGCAGCACCCGCAGCGGGGGGCGACAAGAGACCCAGTACTTC. Its protein is CASSTRSGGRQETQYF.

The V call is TRBV4-2, the J call TRBJ1-6; weak D call: TRBD1 (6 bases). V lost 0 bases and J 7 bases, leaving 10 bases between the germline ends. The CDR3 length is 15 residues. Germline values: CDR1 LGHNA, CDR2 YNFKEQ. The CDR3 here is CASSQEVQGNSPLHF. The CDR3 DNA is TGTGCCAGCAGCCAAGAGGTCCAGGGGAATTCACCCCTCCACTTT.

This clone came up once. For the CDR3, the DNA is TGTGCCAGCAGTACCGCTGGGACTAGCGGCTACGAGCAGTACTTC. This codes for CASSTAGTSGYEQYF. This chain joins TRBV2 and TRBJ2-7, with 11 bases that match TRBD2. The CDR3 totals 15 residues. Trimming at V came to 5 bases and at J to 3 bases, leaving 6 bases not matched to a gene. From germline, CDR1 is SNHLY and CDR2 FYNNEI.

This clone was observed a handful of times. This sequence joins TRBV15 and TRBJ2-4; 9 nucleotides line up with TRBD1. The CDR3 has 19 residues. CDR1 LNHNV and CDR2 YYDKDF come from the germline V gene (reference sequence). Trimming removed 3 bases from V and 2 bases from J; junction bases left unmatched: 14. For the CDR3, the DNA is TGTGCCACCAGCAGGGGAAGGGACAGGGATTCTCCTCCCAAAAACATTCAGTACTTC. Translating it yields CATSRGRDRDSPPKNIQYF. The whole variable domain, filled in from reference TRBV15 and TRBJ2-4, reads DAMVIQNPRYQVTQFGKPVTLSCSQTLNHNVMYWYQQKSSQAPKLLFHYYDKDFNNEADTPDNFQSRRPNTSFCFLDIRSPGLGDTAMYLCATSRGRDRDSPPKNIQYFGAGTRLSVL.

This clone was detected once. V gene TRBV3-1 (or the pseudogene TRBV3-2) combines with J gene TRBJ1-3; D remains unclear. V dropped 4 bases and J dropped 3 bases, with 16 bases sitting between them. Per germline, CDR1 LGHDT and CDR2 YNNKEL (reference sequence). This CDR3 spans 16 amino acids. The CDR3 region is CASSPLEGNLGNTIYF. CDR3 DNA sequence: TGTGCCAGCAGCCCTCTCGAGGGAAACCTTGGAAACACCATATATTTT.

This clone was picked up one time. J is TRBJ2-7 and V is TRBV6-2 or TRBV6-3; a possible D gene is TRBD2 (5 bases). V shed 1 base and J shed 5 bases, with 24 bases lying between them. In germline, CDR1 is MNHEY, CDR2 SVGEGT. The CDR3 runs 18 residues. Here the CDR3 DNA reads TGTGCCAGCAGTTACTACGATGGAGTGGCTAGCCGTCGGGACGAGCAGTACTTC. It specifies CASSYYDGVASRRDEQYF.

To note about this clone: The same CDR3 can be traced to other DNA sequences in this sample. The chain employs TRBV6-5 and TRBJ2-5; D unresolved. CDR1 MNHEY and CDR2 SVGAGI come from the germline V gene. The CDR3 is made up of 12 amino acids. V lost 0 bases, J lost 4 bases, and 3 bases lay in between. The DNA for the CDR3 is TGTGCCAGCAGTTACTCTCGAGAGACCCAGTACTTC. Translating it yields CASSYSRETQYF.

The chain combines TRBV11-2 with TRBJ2-1; 8 bases line up with TRBD2. CDR1 SGHAT and CDR2 FQNNGV come from the germline V gene. The junction had 7 bases not matched to a gene; V was cut back by 3 bases and J by 3 bases. This CDR3 has 16 amino acids. The CDR3 DNA sequence: TGTGCCAGCAGCTTCCGACGGGGGGGCGTCTACAATGAGCAGTTCTTC. Its protein product is CASSFRRGGVYNEQFF.